What follows are 8 T cell receptor beta chains derived from one specimen sequenced in a study of blood T cell repertoires in COVID-19. Sequenced by immunoSEQ multiplex PCR; TCRdb stores in-frame clones only, minus some. The sample consists of fewer than 120,000 clones, 87% of them appearing once. The sequencing sample was made of peripheral blood. Source of these receptors: a human donor in a cohort sampled during active COVID-19.

This chain uses TRBV11-2 with TRBJ1-1; D call uncertain. Deletions cut 1 base from V and 10 bases from J, with 10 bases between. Germline V lookup: CDR1 SGHAT, CDR2 FQNNGV. The CDR3 is 12 residues long. As DNA, the CDR3 is TGTGCCAGCAGCTTAGGTAGAGGAGTAGCTTTCTTT. It specifies CASSLGRGVAFF. The variable domain in full, completed from reference TRBV11-2 and TRBJ1-1, reads EAGVAQSPRYKIIEKRQSVAFWCNPISGHATLYWYQQILGQGPKLLIQFQNNGVVDDSQLPKDRFSAERLKGVDSTLKIQPAKLEDSAVYLCASSLGRGVAFFGQGTRLTVV.

The rearrangement links TRBV11-3 to TRBJ2-2; TRBD2 matches 7 bases. V was clipped by 5 bases and J by 2 bases; unmatched bases: 8. The CDR3 length is 16 residues. The germline V gene has CDR1 SGHNT and CDR2 YENEEA. CDR3 sequence: CASSTRGGRNTGELFF. For the CDR3, the DNA is TGTGCCAGCAGCACCCGGGGCGGGAGAAACACCGGGGAGCTGTTTTTT.

This clone has more than one count but fewer than ten. The V gene is TRBV6-6, the J gene TRBJ1-5; 7 nucleotides agree with TRBD1. CDR1 MNHNY and CDR2 SVGAGI come from the germline V gene (reference sequence). The trim removed 2 bases at V and 7 bases at J, leaving 8 bases unmatched. CDR3 length equals 15 residues. This chain's CDR3 is CASSYNTQGGQPQHF. CDR3 coding DNA: TGTGCCAGCAGTTACAACACCCAGGGGGGCCAGCCCCAGCATTTT.

V usage is TRBV27 and J usage is TRBJ2-1; D is ambiguous. The CDR3 consists of 12 residues. From germline, CDR1 is MNHEY and CDR2 SMNVEV (reference sequence). V was cut by 6 bases and J by 0 bases, with 3 bases left in between. CDR3 in amino acids: CASSRSYNEQFF. The CDR3 DNA is TGTGCCAGCAGCCGCTCCTACAATGAGCAGTTCTTC.

This clone has just one count. The rearrangement links TRBV30 to TRBJ1-3; D is perhaps TRBD1 (5 bases). The CDR3 is made up of 14 amino acids. Germline lookup yields CDR1 GTSNPN and CDR2 SVGIG (reference sequence). V lost 0 bases, J lost 2 bases, and 8 bases lay in between. The CDR3 loop reads CAWSVRGAGNTIYF. DNA of the CDR3: TGTGCCTGGAGTGTCCGGGGGGCTGGAAACACCATATATTTT.

The chain links TRBV5-1 to TRBJ2-3, with 9 bases lining up with TRBD2. The ends lost 0 bases at V and 5 bases at J; junction bases unmatched: 10. This CDR3 region has 17 residues. Germline V CDR1 and CDR2: SGHRS, YFSETQ. The CDR3 here is CASSLAWREGRQDTQYF. The CDR3 coding sequence is TGCGCCAGCAGCTTGGCCTGGCGGGAGGGCCGTCAAGATACGCAGTATTTT.

This clone came up a few times. The J gene is TRBJ1-6, the V gene TRBV6-1; TRBD1 aligns across 9 bases. Germline CDR1 MNHNS, CDR2 SASEGT. V was pared by 4 bases and J by 9 bases, with 10 bases of the junction left unmatched. The CDR3 covers 16 residues. CDR3 DNA: TGTGCCAGCAGTGCCAAAGCCGGGACAGGGATTTCACCCCTCCACTTT. It translates to CASSAKAGTGISPLHF.

The chain recombines TRBV11-2 with TRBJ1-1; D might be TRBD1 (6 bases). The germline V gene encodes CDR1 SGHAT and CDR2 FQNNGV. V was cut by 3 bases and J by 1 base, with 12 bases left in between. The CDR3 sequence is 15 residues long. The CDR3 sequence: CASSFWDTRNTEAFF. In DNA form, the CDR3 reads TGTGCCAGCAGCTTCTGGGACACAAGGAACACTGAAGCTTTCTTT.